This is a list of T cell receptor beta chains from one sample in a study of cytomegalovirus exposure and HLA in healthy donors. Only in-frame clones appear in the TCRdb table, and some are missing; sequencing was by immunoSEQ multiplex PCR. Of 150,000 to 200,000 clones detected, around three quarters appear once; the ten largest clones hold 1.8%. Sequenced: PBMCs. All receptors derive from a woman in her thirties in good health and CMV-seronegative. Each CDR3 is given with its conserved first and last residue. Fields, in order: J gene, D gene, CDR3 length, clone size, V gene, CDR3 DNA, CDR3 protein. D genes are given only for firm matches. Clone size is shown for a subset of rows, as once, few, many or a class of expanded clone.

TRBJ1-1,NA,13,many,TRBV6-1,TGTGCCACCACTCTCCCGCTGAACACTGAAGCTTTCTTT,CATTLPLNTEAFF
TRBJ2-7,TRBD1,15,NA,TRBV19,TGTGCCAGTAGTTCTCCCGGGACAGCTATTTACGAGCAGTACTTC,CASSSPGTAIYEQYF
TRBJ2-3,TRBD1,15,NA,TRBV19,TGTGCCAGTAGTATCGGGACAGGGGGCACAGATACGCAGTATTTT,CASSIGTGGTDTQYF
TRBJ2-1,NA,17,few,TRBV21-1,TGTGCCAGCAGCAAAACCCGACTAGCGGGAGGGCCGAATGAGCAGTTCTTC,CASSKTRLAGGPNEQFF
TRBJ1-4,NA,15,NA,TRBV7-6,TGTGCCAGCAGCCCTTTGGGTCAGGGAGGTGAAAAACTGTTTTTT,CASSPLGQGGEKLFF
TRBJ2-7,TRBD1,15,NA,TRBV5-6,TGTGCCAGCAGCCACGACAGGGAGTTCCCCTACGAGCAGTACTTC,CASSHDREFPYEQYF
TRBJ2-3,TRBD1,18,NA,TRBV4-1,TGCGCCAGCAGCACACCCCGGGACAGGGGGCGAAGCACAGATACGCAGTATTTT,CASSTPRDRGRSTDTQYF
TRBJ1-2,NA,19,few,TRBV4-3,TGCGCCAGCAGCCAAGACCCTGTGGACAGAGAGGGGTCTAACTATGGCTACACCTTC,CASSQDPVDREGSNYGYTF
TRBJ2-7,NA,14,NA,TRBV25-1,TGTGCCAGCAGCAAAGGAGGAATTGGAAACGAGCAGTACTTC,CASSKGGIGNEQYF
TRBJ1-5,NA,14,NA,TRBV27,TGTGCCAGCAGTTTCGGTGGGGCGGATCAGCCCCAGCATTTT,CASSFGGADQPQHF
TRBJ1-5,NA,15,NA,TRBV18,TGTGCCAGCTCACCAGTGGCAGACAAAAATCAGCCCCAGCATTTT,CASSPVADKNQPQHF
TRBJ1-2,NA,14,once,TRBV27,TGTGCCAGCAGTTTATCGGTCCAGGGTTTTGGCTACACCTTC,CASSLSVQGFGYTF
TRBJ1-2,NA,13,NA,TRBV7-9,TGTGCCAGCAGCCTGAGACAGGAGGCTGGCTACACCTTC,CASSLRQEAGYTF
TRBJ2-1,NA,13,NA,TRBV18,TGTGCCAGCTCCCCCCGGGGCTACAATGAGCAGTTCTTC,CASSPRGYNEQFF
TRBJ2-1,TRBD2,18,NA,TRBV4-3,TGCGCCAGCAGCCAGGACCTGGGACTAGCGGGATCTTACAATGAGCAGTTCTTC,CASSQDLGLAGSYNEQFF
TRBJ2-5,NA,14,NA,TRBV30,TGTGCCTGGAAAGAGGGCCATTACAAAGAGACCCAGTACTTC,CAWKEGHYKETQYF
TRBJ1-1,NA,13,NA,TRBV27,TGTGCCAGCAGCACCCAAAACAGGGCGCAAGATTTCTTT,CASSTQNRAQDFF
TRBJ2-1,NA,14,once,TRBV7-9,TGTGCCAGCAGCTTAGATCTCCGGTACAATGAGCAGTTCTTC,CASSLDLRYNEQFF
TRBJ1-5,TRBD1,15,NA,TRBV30,TGTGCCTGGAGTGTACGAGGGGGCGGAGGTCAGCCCCAGCATTTT,CAWSVRGGGGQPQHF
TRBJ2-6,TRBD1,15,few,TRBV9,TGTGCCAGCACCACGACAGGGACAGGGGCCAACGTCCTGACTTTC,CASTTTGTGANVLTF
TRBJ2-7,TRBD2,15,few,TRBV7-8,TGTGCCAGCAGCTTAGCGTGGCGGGAGGCCGCCGAGCAGTACTTC,CASSLAWREAAEQYF
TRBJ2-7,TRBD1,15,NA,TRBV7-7,TGTGCTAGCAGCTTAGGACAGGGCCTCTCCTACGAGCAGTACTTC,CASSLGQGLSYEQYF
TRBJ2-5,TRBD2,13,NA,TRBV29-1,TGCAGCGTTGGCAACGGGGGGGACGAGACCCAGTACTTC,CSVGNGGDETQYF
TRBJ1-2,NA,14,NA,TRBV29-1,TGCAGCGTTGCGAGCAAAAACGGGGACTATGGCTACACCTTC,CSVASKNGDYGYTF
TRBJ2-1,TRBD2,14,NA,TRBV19,TGTGCCACCCGAGCGGGGGCGTCTACAAATGAGCAGTTCTTC,CATRAGASTNEQFF
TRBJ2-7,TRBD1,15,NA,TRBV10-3,TGTGCCATCAGTGAGGCCCAGACAGGGGGCGGCGAGCAGTACTTC,CAISEAQTGGGEQYF
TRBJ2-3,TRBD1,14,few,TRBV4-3,TGCGCCAGCAGTAGGGGACAGGGGCTGGATACGCAGTATTTT,CASSRGQGLDTQYF
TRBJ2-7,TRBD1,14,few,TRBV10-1,TGCGCCAGCAGTGATCTTCGACAGGGAAACGAGCAGTACTTC,CASSDLRQGNEQYF
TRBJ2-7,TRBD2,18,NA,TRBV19,TGTGCCAGTAGTACCGGGAGGTGGGATCACCTTCACTCCTACGAGCAGTACTTC,CASSTGRWDHLHSYEQYF
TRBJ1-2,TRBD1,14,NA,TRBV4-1,TGCGCCAGCAGGCAGACAGGGGGCAGCTATGGCTACACCTTC,CASRQTGGSYGYTF
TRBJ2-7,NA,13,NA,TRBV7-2,TGTGCCAGCAGCTTAATTACCCCACCCGAGCAGTACTTC,CASSLITPPEQYF
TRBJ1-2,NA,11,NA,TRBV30,TGTGCCTGGAGTGTACAGATTCAGACGAACTTC,CAWSVQIQTNF
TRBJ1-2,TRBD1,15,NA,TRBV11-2,TGTGCCAGCAGCGCCTCCGGGACAGGGTCGTATGGCTACACCTTC,CASSASGTGSYGYTF
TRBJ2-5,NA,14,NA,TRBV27,TGTGCCAGCAGTTTATCCGTCAGGGGTGAGACCCAGTACTTC,CASSLSVRGETQYF
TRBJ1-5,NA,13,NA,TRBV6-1,TGTGCCAGCAGTGAATATGTAGATCAGCCCCAGCATTTT,CASSEYVDQPQHF
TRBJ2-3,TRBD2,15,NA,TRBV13,TGTGCCAGCAGCTTGGTAGCGGGGGGGACAGATACGCAGTATTTT,CASSLVAGGTDTQYF
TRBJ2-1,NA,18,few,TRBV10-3,TGTGCCATCAGTGGCAAACCTCTAGAGGGAGCGTCCTACAATGAGCAGTTCTTC,CAISGKPLEGASYNEQFF
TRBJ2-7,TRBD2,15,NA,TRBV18,TGTGCCAGCTCACCTCAAGCGGGGGGGCTGTACGAGCAGTACTTC,CASSPQAGGLYEQYF
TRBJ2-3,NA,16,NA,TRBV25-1,TGTGCCAGCAGTGAAGTGGACATTTCTAGCACAGATACGCAGTATTTT,CASSEVDISSTDTQYF
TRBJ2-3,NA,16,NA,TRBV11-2,TGTGCCAGCAGCTTATCCGGGCCCAGCCGGGGAGATACGCAGTATTTT,CASSLSGPSRGDTQYF
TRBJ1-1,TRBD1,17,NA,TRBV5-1,TGCGCCAGCAGCCCCGGGACAGGGCATATTCTGAACACTGAAGCTTTCTTT,CASSPGTGHILNTEAFF
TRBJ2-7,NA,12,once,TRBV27,TGTGCCACCACCTCGGACAGCTACGAGCAGTACTTC,CATTSDSYEQYF
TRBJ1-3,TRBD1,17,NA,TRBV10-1,TGCGCCAGCAGCGACGCGGGACAGGTAGATCCTGGAAACATCATATATTTT,CASSDAGQVDPGNIIYF
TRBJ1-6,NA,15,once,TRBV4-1,TGCGCCAGCAGCCAAGGGTTTTTTGCGGATTCACCCCTCCACTTT,CASSQGFFADSPLHF
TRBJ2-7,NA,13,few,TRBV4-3,TGCGCCAGCAGCCAACAGGGAACCTACGAGCAGTACTTC,CASSQQGTYEQYF
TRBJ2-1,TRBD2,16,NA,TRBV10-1,TGCGCCAGCGGGACTGAGCCTACGGCTAGCGGGAAAGAGCAGTTCTTC,CASGTEPTASGKEQFF
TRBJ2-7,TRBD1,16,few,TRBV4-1,TGCGCCAGCAGCCAAGTTACGAACAGGGGCTCCTACGAGCAGTACTTC,CASSQVTNRGSYEQYF
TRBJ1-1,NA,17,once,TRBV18,TGTGCCAGCTCACCACCGGAAGGGAGGGGGGTATCCACTGAAGCTTTCTTT,CASSPPEGRGVSTEAFF
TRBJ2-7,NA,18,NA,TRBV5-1,TGCGCCAGCCGTATAGGGGATTTGGGTCCCGATAGCTCCTACGAGCAGTACTTC,CASRIGDLGPDSSYEQYF
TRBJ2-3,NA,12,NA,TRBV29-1,TGCAGCGCCTTGCCTCGCGAGGGTACGCAGTATTTT,CSALPREGTQYF
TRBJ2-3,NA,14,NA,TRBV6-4,TGTGCCAGCAGTACCGGGACTTTCGGAGGAACGCAGTATTTT,CASSTGTFGGTQYF
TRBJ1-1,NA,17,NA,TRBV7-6,TGTGCCAGCAGCTATCGACCGACAGGTCAAATGAACACTGAAGCTTTCTTT,CASSYRPTGQMNTEAFF
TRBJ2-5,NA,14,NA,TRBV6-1,TGTGCCAGCAGCCCCGCCCCACAGGGAAGGGAGCAGTACTTC,CASSPAPQGREQYF
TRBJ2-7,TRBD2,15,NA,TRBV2,TGTGCCAGCGAAACCCCTAGCGGAGGTTCCTACGAGCAGTACTTC,CASETPSGGSYEQYF
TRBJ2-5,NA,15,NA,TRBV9,TGTGCCAGCAGCGTAGAATGGGACATACAAGAGACCCAGTACTTC,CASSVEWDIQETQYF
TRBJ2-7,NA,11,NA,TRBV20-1,TGCAGTGCCTCGGGGGAGTACGAGCAGTACTTC,CSASGEYEQYF
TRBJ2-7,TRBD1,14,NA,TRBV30,TGTGCCTGCACGACCGGGACAGGGGGATTCGAGCAGTACTTC,CACTTGTGGFEQYF